These T cell receptor beta chains were read from a single sample in a study of blood T cell repertoires in COVID-19. Repertoires were generated with immunoSEQ multiplex PCR, while TCRdb's copy carries only in-frame clones and drops some. The sample holds about 23,000 clones; less than 90% are singletons and the top ten take roughly a sixth. Sequencing used peripheral blood. Receptor source: a human donor with acute or convalescent COVID-19. The donor label of this sample is uncertain. Each CDR3 is given with its conserved first and last residue. D genes are given only for firm matches. Rows give clone size only sometimes, using once, few, many, or a class for an expanded clone.

v_call	j_call	d_call	clone_size	cdr3_aa	cdr3_nt
TRBV10-3	TRBJ2-7	NA	once	CAISEVDYEQYF	TGTGCCATCAGTGAGGTAGACTACGAGCAGTACTTC
TRBV7-2	TRBJ1-6	NA	NA	CASSLSKGVASPLHF	TGTGCCAGCAGCTTATCTAAGGGGGTAGCTTCACCCCTCCACTTT
TRBV19	TRBJ1-2	TRBD1	NA	CASSPQGATNYGYTF	TGTGCCAGTAGTCCCCAGGGGGCTACTAACTATGGCTACACCTTC
TRBV6-1	TRBJ1-2	NA	NA	CASSEALLGRGGDYGYTF	TGTGCCAGCAGTGAAGCGCTTCTGGGCAGGGGTGGGGACTATGGCTACACCTTC
TRBV5-1	TRBJ1-1	TRBD1	NA	CASTREVQGASTEAFF	TGCGCCAGCACTCGAGAAGTACAGGGGGCTAGCACTGAAGCTTTCTTT
TRBV10-3	TRBJ2-3	TRBD2	once	CAISEPRRLAGGRDTQYF	TGTGCCATCAGTGAGCCCCGGCGACTAGCGGGGGGGCGCGATACGCAGTATTTT
TRBV5-6	TRBJ1-6	NA	NA	CASSLLGRPNSPLHF	TGTGCCAGCAGCTTACTGGGGCGCCCAAATTCACCCCTCCACTTT
TRBV29-1	TRBJ2-3	TRBD1	NA	CSVTRQLRGPDTQYF	TGCAGCGTTACCCGACAGTTGAGGGGGCCAGATACGCAGTATTTT
TRBV7-2	TRBJ2-7	TRBD2	NA	CASSLVGRGGLRGGEQYF	TGTGCCAGCAGCTTAGTCGGGAGGGGGGGCCTGCGGGGCGGGGAGCAGTACTTC
TRBV9	TRBJ2-5	TRBD1	NA	CASRRGPDRSGTQYF	TGTGCCAGCAGACGCGGCCCGGACAGGAGTGGGACCCAGTACTTC
TRBV9	TRBJ1-1	TRBD1	NA	CATLDRGQIRDTEAFF	TGTGCCACCTTGGACAGGGGACAAATCAGGGACACTGAAGCTTTCTTT
TRBV11-2	TRBJ2-2	TRBD1	NA	CASSWGQGNFGELFF	TGTGCCAGCAGCTGGGGACAGGGCAACTTCGGGGAGCTGTTTTTT
TRBV7-9	TRBJ1-1	NA	NA	CASSSRKNNTEAFF	TGTGCCAGCAGCTCTAGGAAGAACAACACTGAAGCTTTCTTT
TRBV15	TRBJ1-2	NA	NA	CATSRDLAGGYTF	TGTGCCACCAGCAGAGATCTCGCGGGTGGCTACACCTTC
TRBV27	TRBJ2-7	TRBD2	NA	CASSASGLAGGPYEQYF	TGTGCCAGCAGTGCATCGGGACTAGCGGGGGGGCCCTACGAGCAGTACTTC
TRBV4-1	TRBJ2-2	NA	NA	CASSQEHIWTGELFF	TGCGCCAGCAGCCAAGAACATATCTGGACCGGGGAGCTGTTTTTT
TRBV6-1	TRBJ2-3	NA	NA	CASSGTGTTSTDTQYF	TGTGCCAGCAGTGGGACCGGGACAACTAGCACAGATACGCAGTATTTT
TRBV7-2	TRBJ2-1	NA	NA	CASSLGRGYNEQFF	TGTGCCAGCAGCTTAGGGCGGGGCTACAATGAGCAGTTCTTC
TRBV4-2	TRBJ2-1	TRBD2	NA	CASSQAAGGGEQFF	TGTGCCAGCAGCCAAGCGGCGGGGGGCGGTGAGCAGTTCTTC
TRBV9	TRBJ2-1	TRBD1	NA	CASSVAPVQGYNEQFF	TGTGCCAGCAGCGTAGCTCCGGTACAGGGGTACAATGAGCAGTTCTTC
TRBV2	TRBJ1-1	NA	NA	CASRETGGTEAFF	TGTGCCAGCAGAGAGACAGGTGGCACTGAAGCTTTCTTT
TRBV27	TRBJ1-6	NA	NA	CASSSPEGGGNSPLHF	TGTGCCAGCAGTTCCCCCGAGGGAGGGGGAAATTCACCCCTCCACTTT
TRBV5-1	TRBJ1-2	NA	NA	CASSLDLQGNYGYTF	TGCGCCAGCAGCTTGGACCTACAGGGTAACTATGGCTACACCTTC
TRBV19	TRBJ1-1	NA	NA	CASALGGTEAFF	TGTGCCAGTGCCCTTGGAGGGACTGAAGCTTTCTTT
TRBV7-3	TRBJ2-1	NA	NA	CASSPDGNEQFF	TGTGCCAGCAGCCCAGACGGGAATGAGCAGTTCTTC
TRBV7-2	TRBJ1-5	NA	NA	CASSPERPYSNQPQHF	TGTGCCAGCAGCCCAGAGCGGCCTTATAGCAATCAGCCCCAGCATTTT
TRBV19	TRBJ1-5	NA	NA	CASSIMARGMEPQHF	TGTGCCAGTAGTATAATGGCCAGGGGCATGGAGCCCCAGCATTTT
TRBV3-1/TRBV3-2	TRBJ1-2	TRBD1	NA	CASSQRAGGDGYTF	TGTGCCAGCAGCCAACGGGCAGGGGGCGATGGCTACACCTTC
TRBV7-2	TRBJ1-1	TRBD1	NA	CASSFTGVRTEAFF	TGTGCCAGCAGCTTCACAGGGGTAAGGACTGAAGCTTTCTTT
TRBV6-2/TRBV6-3	TRBJ1-4	NA	NA	CASSSGGNNEKLFF	TGTGCCAGCAGTTCAGGAGGGAATAATGAAAAACTGTTTTTT
TRBV7-2	TRBJ1-1	NA	NA	CASSLGGWHAEAFF	TGTGCCAGCAGCTTAGGCGGCTGGCACGCTGAAGCTTTCTTT
TRBV14	TRBJ2-3	NA	NA	CASSQEWAIVSTDTQYF	TGTGCCAGCAGCCAAGAGTGGGCCATCGTTAGCACAGATACGCAGTATTTT
TRBV7-2	TRBJ2-1	TRBD2	once	CASSYGTSGYNEQFF	TGTGCCAGCAGCTACGGGACTAGCGGATACAATGAGCAGTTCTTC
TRBV10-3	TRBJ2-7	TRBD1	NA	CAISEEGQGAYEQYF	TGTGCCATCAGTGAGGAGGGACAGGGGGCATACGAGCAGTACTTC
TRBV5-1	TRBJ1-3	TRBD1	NA	CASSWGAGQTGNTIYF	TGCGCCAGCAGCTGGGGCGCGGGACAGACTGGAAACACCATATATTTT
TRBV20-1	TRBJ2-7	NA	NA	CSARDLYEQYF	TGCAGTGCTAGAGATCTCTACGAGCAGTACTTC
TRBV10-2	TRBJ2-1	NA	NA	CASTSSLKSSYNEQFF	TGCGCCAGCACCTCCTCGCTCAAGAGCTCCTACAATGAGCAGTTCTTC
TRBV3-1/TRBV3-2	TRBJ1-2	NA	NA	CASSQVDSGYTF	TGTGCCAGCAGCCAAGTAGACTCCGGGTACACCTTC
TRBV14	TRBJ1-1	NA	medium-sized	CASSLAGALNTEAFF	TGTGCCAGCAGCCTAGCGGGGGCGTTGAACACTGAAGCTTTCTTT
TRBV7-2	TRBJ2-3	TRBD2	NA	CASSSALAGGPIHTDTQYF	TGTGCCAGCAGTTCAGCACTAGCGGGGGGCCCTATCCACACAGATACGCAGTATTTT
TRBV14	TRBJ1-1	NA	NA	CASSQGGMVTDEAFF	TGTGCCAGCAGCCAAGGGGGCATGGTTACAGATGAAGCTTTCTTT
TRBV30	TRBJ1-3	NA	NA	CAWTEGSGNTIYF	TGTGCCTGGACGGAGGGCTCTGGAAACACCATATATTTT
TRBV5-1	TRBJ1-3	TRBD1	NA	CASSLAGTGVGNTIYF	TGCGCCAGCAGCTTGGCCGGGACAGGGGTTGGAAACACCATATATTTT
TRBV5-4	TRBJ2-1	NA	NA	CATSLGAGESYNEQFF	TGTGCCACCTCACTGGGGGCAGGGGAGTCCTACAATGAGCAGTTCTTC
TRBV7-3	TRBJ2-1	TRBD2	NA	CASTRGGGLDEQFF	TGTGCCAGCACCCGGGGGGGCGGATTGGATGAGCAGTTCTTC
TRBV3-1/TRBV3-2	TRBJ2-7	TRBD1	NA	CASRRGQGHSYEQYF	TGTGCCAGCAGGCGGGGACAGGGCCACTCCTACGAGCAGTACTTC
TRBV12-3/TRBV12-4	TRBJ1-4	TRBD1	NA	CASRTGRGVLFF	TGTGCCAGCAGGACAGGGAGAGGGGTACTGTTTTTT
TRBV10-2	TRBJ1-1	NA	few	CASRVGGGDPFGWDTEAFF	TGCGCCAGCAGAGTGGGCGGAGGGGATCCTTTCGGCTGGGACACTGAAGCTTTCTTT